Each of the 25 T cell receptor beta chains below was sequenced from the same sample in a study of shared clonotypes between healthy human individuals. TCRdb's copy holds only in-frame clones and misses some; the assay was immunoSEQ multiplex PCR. The sample carries more than 550,000 clones, less than 95% recorded once. The source material was memory CD8+ T cells from PBMCs. As for subset: CD45RO+ cells pooled with CCR7-negative TemRA cells. The receptor set was obtained from a man aged 18 to 35 in good health. Some clones in this sample may be carry-over from other donors' samples.

V and J are TRBV11-2 and TRBJ1-1; D is unresolved. This CDR3 spans 14 amino acids. Trimming took 7 bases from V and 4 from J, leaving 16 bases between them. From germline, CDR1 is SGHAT and CDR2 FQNNGV. As DNA, the CDR3 is TGTGCCAGCAACTACGGAGGGCTCCTCACTGAAGCTTTCTTT. This translates into CASNYGGLLTEAFF.

The J gene is TRBJ2-7, the V gene TRBV7-9; D gene uncertain. The V and J ends lost 7 bases and 6 bases respectively, with 16 bases between them. Germline V gene sequence: CDR1 SEHNR, CDR2 FQNEAQ (reference sequence). The CDR3 extends over 13 amino acids. The DNA for the CDR3 is TGTGCCAGCACCCCAGACGGGTGGGTCGAGCAGTACTTC. Its protein product is CASTPDGWVEQYF. Together with reference TRBV7-9 and TRBJ2-7, the CDR3 gives the full variable domain: DTGVSQNPRHKITKRGQNVTFRCDPISEHNRLYWYRQTLGQGPEFLTYFQNEAQLEKSRLLSDRFSAERPKGSFSTLEIQRTEQGDSAMYLCASTPDGWVEQYFGPGTRLTVT.

V is TRBV10-1 and J is TRBJ2-3; D call uncertain. Trimming took off 2 bases at V and 3 bases at J, with 12 bases between the two ends. The CDR3 is 15 amino acids. Germline V gene data show CDR1 as WNHNN and CDR2 as SYGVQD (reference sequence). The CDR3 sequence is CASSEGYASTDTQYF. CDR3 DNA sequence: TGCGCCAGCAGTGAGGGGTACGCCAGTACAGATACGCAGTATTTT.

This clone was detected once. J is TRBJ1-5 and V is TRBV4-3; D gene unclear. This CDR3 comprises 16 residues. CDR1 and CDR2 (germline): LGHNA, YSLEER. The V gene lost 0 bases and the J gene lost 0 bases, with 9 bases spanning the gap. The CDR3 loop reads CASSQDWSYSNQPQHF. CDR3 coding DNA: TGCGCCAGCAGCCAAGATTGGTCCTATAGCAATCAGCCCCAGCATTTT.

The chain is built from TRBV6-5 and TRBJ1-1; no firm D call. Trimming left V 6 bases short and J 6 bases short, with 14 bases between. The V gene's germline CDR1 is MNHEY and CDR2 SVGAGI. The CDR3 has 13 residues. This CDR3 is CASSQPFRPEAFF. The CDR3, as DNA: TGTGCCAGCAGCCAGCCTTTCAGGCCTGAAGCTTTCTTT.

The rearrangement uses TRBV7-2 and TRBJ1-2, with D perhaps TRBD1 (6 bases). Trimming shortened V by 1 base and J by 4 bases, and 16 bases separated the two germline ends. Germline assignment: CDR1 SGHTA and CDR2 FQGNSA. The CDR3 length is 16 residues. The CDR3 protein is CASSLDGQGSAYGYTF. As DNA, the CDR3 is TGTGCCAGCAGCTTAGATGGGCAGGGGAGCGCCTATGGCTACACCTTC.

The chain couples TRBV6-5 to TRBJ2-5, with D possibly being TRBD2 (6 bases). From germline, CDR1 is MNHEY and CDR2 SVGAGI. The CDR3 spans 15 residues. Trimming cost V 7 bases and J 4 bases, with 19 bases left between them. The CDR3 protein is CASTQTYWRGETQYF. The DNA of the CDR3 is TGTGCCAGCACTCAAACGTACTGGAGGGGAGAGACCCAGTACTTC.

The DNA of the CDR3 is TGTGCCAGCAGTCTGGGGGGAACCGGGGAGCTGTTTTTT. Translating gives CASSLGGTGELFF. The V and J genes are TRBV28 and TRBJ2-2, with a tentative D call TRBD2 (6 bases). The CDR3 extends over 13 amino acids. Germline values: CDR1 MDHEN, CDR2 SYDVKM. The V end was cut by 5 bases, the J end by 5 bases, with 9 bases between.

This clone was counted once. The rearrangement links TRBV5-6 to TRBJ2-7, with D possibly TRBD2 on 6 matching bases. Germline-derived CDR1 and CDR2 are SGHDT and YYEEEE. V shed 3 bases and J shed 6 bases, with 25 bases lying between them. The CDR3 length is 17 residues. CDR3 sequence reads: CASSCTWDSQIFCEQYF. The CDR3 DNA sequence: TGTGCCAGCAGCTGTACTTGGGACTCCCAGATTTTTTGCGAGCAGTACTTC.

The chain employs TRBV27 and TRBJ1-5; tentatively, D is TRBD1 (5 bases). The V gene's germline CDR1 is MNHEY and CDR2 SMNVEV (reference sequence). CDR3 size: 15 residues. V was cut by 8 bases and J by 2 bases, with 16 bases left in between. The CDR3 nucleotides are TGTGCCAGCCAGGCGGCAGGGTGGGGCAATCAGCCCCAGCATTTT. Translating gives CASQAAGWGNQPQHF.

Worth noting for this clone: In the same sample, other DNA sequences code for this CDR3. The J gene is TRBJ2-2, the V gene TRBV27; D is possibly TRBD1 or TRBD2 (6 bases each). The CDR3 runs to 14 residues. Per germline, CDR1 MNHEY and CDR2 SMNVEV (reference sequence). Between the trimmed V and J ends, which lost 2 bases and 5 bases, there was a span of 9 bases. CDR3 in DNA: TGTGCCAGCAGTTTAAGGGGGGCGACCGGGGAGCTGTTTTTT. It specifies CASSLRGATGELFF.

V is TRBV5-8 and J is TRBJ1-1; D not resolved. The CDR3 has 15 amino acids. The V end was cut by 0 bases, the J end by 0 bases, with 9 bases between. Germline CDR1 reads SGHTS; CDR2 reads YDEGEE. The CDR3, as DNA: TGTGCCAGCAGCTTGGCTGCAGGCCTGAACACTGAAGCTTTCTTT. Translated, it gives CASSLAAGLNTEAFF.

This clone was counted between two and nine times. The rearrangement joins TRBV27 to TRBJ1-1; D unresolved. V shed 4 bases and J shed 1 base, with 13 bases lying between them. CDR3 length: 15 amino acids. Germline V gene sequence: CDR1 MNHEY, CDR2 SMNVEV (reference sequence). In DNA, the CDR3 is TGTGCCAGCAGTTCGCTACGGACGGGGAACACTGAAGCTTTCTTT. Translated, it gives CASSSLRTGNTEAFF.

This chain connects TRBV7-9 to TRBJ2-7, with a possible D match to TRBD2 (6 bases). The CDR3 totals 17 residues. Germline-derived CDR1 and CDR2 are SEHNR and FQNEAQ (reference sequence). The V gene lost 2 bases and the J gene lost 2 bases, with 19 bases spanning the gap. CDR3 sequence (DNA): TGTGCCAGCAGCTTAAGGGAAGGAGGGGATAGCGCCTACGAGCAGTACTTC. Translated: CASSLREGGDSAYEQYF.

This chain connects TRBV7-6 to TRBJ2-5; perhaps TRBD2 as D (5 bases). Germline CDR1 SGHVS, CDR2 FNYEAQ. V shed 2 bases and J shed 5 bases, with 15 bases lying between them. The CDR3 contains 15 residues. CDR3 loop: CASSLWKEVDETQYF. CDR3 coding DNA: TGTGCCAGCAGCTTATGGAAGGAGGTAGACGAGACCCAGTACTTC.

The V call is TRBV4-1, the J call TRBJ1-3; possibly TRBD1 for D (6 bases). V gave up 4 bases and J gave up 4 bases, with 11 bases separating them. The CDR3 is 14 amino acids. In germline, CDR1 is MGHRA, CDR2 YSYEKL. CDR3 sequence: CASSLIGTGNTIYF. The CDR3 DNA is TGCGCCAGCAGCCTAATCGGGACAGGAAACACCATATATTTT.

The chain joins TRBV19 to TRBJ1-1; D gene uncertain. The V gene's germline CDR1 is LNHDA and CDR2 SQIVND (reference sequence). The ends were cut back, 2 bases at V and 1 base at J, with 17 bases in the middle. CDR3 length: 17 residues. DNA for the CDR3: TGTGCCAGTAGTATAAGCGGGGTCCTCATAGGGAACACTGAAGCTTTCTTT. Protein sequence: CASSISGVLIGNTEAFF. Complete variable domain (other parts from reference TRBV19 and TRBJ1-1): DGGITQSPKYLFRKEGQNVTLSCEQNLNHDAMYWYRQDPGQGLRLIYYSQIVNDFQKGDIAEGYSVSREKKESFPLTVTSAQKNPTAFYLCASSISGVLIGNTEAFFGQGTRLTVV.

This clone was observed a few times. The rearrangement links TRBV7-9 to TRBJ1-1; the D gene is possibly TRBD1 (5 bases). Between the trimmed V and J ends, which lost 2 bases and 0 bases, there was a span of 13 bases. CDR1 and CDR2 (germline): SEHNR, FQNEAQ (reference sequence). The CDR3 spans 16 residues. The CDR3 is CASSLFGAPMNTEAFF. The CDR3 DNA is TGTGCCAGCAGCTTATTCGGGGCTCCTATGAACACTGAAGCTTTCTTT.

The CDR3, as DNA: TGCAGCGTAGAGGACACCCTGAACACTGAAGCTTTCTTT. It is translated as CSVEDTLNTEAFF. This chain joins TRBV29-1 and TRBJ1-1, with D perhaps TRBD1 (5 bases). Germline V gene sequence: CDR1 SQVTM, CDR2 ANQGSEA. This CDR3 comprises 13 residues. V was trimmed by 6 bases and J by 0 bases, leaving 11 bases between them.

J is TRBJ2-5 and V is TRBV10-3, with TRBD2 identical over 8 bases. This CDR3 is built from 15 residues. V trimming: 2 bases; J trimming: 1 base; junction bases outside the gene matches: 3. Germline lookup yields CDR1 ENHRY and CDR2 SYGVKD. The CDR3 sequence: CAISELAGRQETQYF. The CDR3 DNA reads TGTGCCATCAGTGAGCTAGCGGGCCGCCAAGAGACCCAGTACTTC.

V gene TRBV19 combines with J gene TRBJ2-7; D call uncertain. V lost 7 bases and J lost 4, with 14 bases in between. The CDR3 is 13 residues long. Germline V gene data show CDR1 as LNHDA and CDR2 as SQIVND (reference sequence). CDR3 DNA sequence: TGTGCCAGTACCCCTTCGGTTGGGTACGAGCAGTACTTC. Translated: CASTPSVGYEQYF.

V gene TRBV9 combines with J gene TRBJ2-1, with TRBD1 matching over 8 bases. The trim removed 4 bases at V and 12 bases at J, leaving 12 bases unmatched. This CDR3 region has 14 residues. Germline CDR1 reads SGDLS; CDR2 reads YYNGEE. CDR3 in DNA: TGTGCCAGCAGCAAAGGGACAGGTTTGATCGGGCAGTTCTTC. Translating gives CASSKGTGLIGQFF.

The chain couples TRBV19 to TRBJ1-1; tentative D call: TRBD1 (5 bases). Trimming removed 2 bases at V and 2 bases at J, with 24 bases between. The germline gives CDR1 LNHDA, CDR2 SQIVND (reference sequence). CDR3 length: 19 residues. CDR3 sequence reads: CASSIRLGAQLDLNTEAFF. CDR3 coding DNA: TGTGCCAGTAGTATAAGATTAGGGGCCCAGCTCGACCTAAACACTGAAGCTTTCTTT.

The chain links TRBV25-1 to TRBJ2-2; D remains unclear. Looked up from germline, CDR1 is MGHDK and CDR2 is SYGVNS. The CDR3 is 13 amino acids. The ends were cut back, 1 base at V and 4 bases at J, with 4 bases in the middle. The CDR3 sequence is CASSESLTGELFF. The DNA of the CDR3 is TGTGCCAGCAGTGAATCTCTCACCGGGGAGCTGTTTTTT.

V gene TRBV4-1 combines with J gene TRBJ2-1; the D gene is possibly TRBD2 (5 bases). The germline V gene has CDR1 MGHRA and CDR2 YSYEKL. Trimming shortened V by 1 base and J by 6 bases, and 10 bases separated the two germline ends. CDR3 size: 14 residues. CDR3 sequence: CASSQVPRGNEQFF. The CDR3 bases are TGCGCCAGCAGCCAAGTCCCCCGGGGCAATGAGCAGTTCTTC.